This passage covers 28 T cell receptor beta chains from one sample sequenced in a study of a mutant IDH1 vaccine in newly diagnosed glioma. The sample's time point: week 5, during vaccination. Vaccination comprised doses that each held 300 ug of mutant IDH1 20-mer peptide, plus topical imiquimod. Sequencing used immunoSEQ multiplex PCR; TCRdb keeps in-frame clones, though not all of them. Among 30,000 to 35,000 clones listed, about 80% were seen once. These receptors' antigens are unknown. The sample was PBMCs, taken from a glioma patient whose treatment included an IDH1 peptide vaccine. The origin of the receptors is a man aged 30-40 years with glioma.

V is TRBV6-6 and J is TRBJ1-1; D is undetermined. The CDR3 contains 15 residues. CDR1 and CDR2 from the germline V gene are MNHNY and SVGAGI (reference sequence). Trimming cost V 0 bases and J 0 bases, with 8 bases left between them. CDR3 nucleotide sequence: TGTGCCAGCAGTTACTCAACAGCTTTGAACACTGAAGCTTTCTTT. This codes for CASSYSTALNTEAFF.

In DNA form, the CDR3 reads TGTGCCAGCAGCTTAGATCCAGGGTTAGGATCACCCCTCCACTTT. This sequence encodes CASSLDPGLGSPLHF. The chain recombines TRBV7-8 with TRBJ1-6, with D possibly being TRBD1 (5 bases). The CDR3 is made up of 15 amino acids. Per the germline V gene, CDR1 is SGHVS and CDR2 is FQNEAQ. The germline V and J ends were trimmed by 1 base and 10 bases, with 14 bases remaining between them.

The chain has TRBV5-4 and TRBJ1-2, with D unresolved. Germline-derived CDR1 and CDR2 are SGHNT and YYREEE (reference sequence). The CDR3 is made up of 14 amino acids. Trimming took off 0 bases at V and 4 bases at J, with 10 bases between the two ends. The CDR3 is CASSLETHSYGYTF. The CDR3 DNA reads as TGTGCCAGCAGCTTGGAAACCCACAGCTATGGCTACACCTTC.

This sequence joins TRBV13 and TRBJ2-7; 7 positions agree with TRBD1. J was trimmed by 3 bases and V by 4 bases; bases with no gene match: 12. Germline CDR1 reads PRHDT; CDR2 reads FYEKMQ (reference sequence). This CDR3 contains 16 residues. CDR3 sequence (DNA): TGTGCCAGCAGCTCAACCCTGGGGACAGCTAACTACGAGCAGTACTTC. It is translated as CASSSTLGTANYEQYF.

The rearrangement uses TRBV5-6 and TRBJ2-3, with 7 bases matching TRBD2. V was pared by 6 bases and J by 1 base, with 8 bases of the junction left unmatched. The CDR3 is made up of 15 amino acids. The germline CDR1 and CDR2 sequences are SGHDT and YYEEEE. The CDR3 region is CASNAPGLRTDTQYF. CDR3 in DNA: TGTGCCAGCAATGCTCCGGGACTACGCACAGATACGCAGTATTTT.

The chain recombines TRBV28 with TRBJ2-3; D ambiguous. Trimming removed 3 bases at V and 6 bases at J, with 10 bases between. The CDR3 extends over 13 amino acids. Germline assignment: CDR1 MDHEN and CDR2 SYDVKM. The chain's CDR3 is CASSFGARDTQYF. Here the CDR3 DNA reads TGTGCCAGCAGTTTTGGTGCGCGGGATACGCAGTATTTT. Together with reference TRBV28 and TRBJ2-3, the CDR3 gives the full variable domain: DVKVTQSSRYLVKRTGEKVFLECVQDMDHENMFWYRQDPGLGLRLIYFSYDVKMKEKGDIPEGYSVSREKKERFSLILESASTNQTSMYLCASSFGARDTQYFGPGTRLTVL.

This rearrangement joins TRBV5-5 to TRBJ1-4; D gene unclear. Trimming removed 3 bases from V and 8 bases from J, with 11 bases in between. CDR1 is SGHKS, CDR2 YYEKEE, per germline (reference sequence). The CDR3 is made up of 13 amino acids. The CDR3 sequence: CASSSIPGEKLFF. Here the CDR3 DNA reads TGTGCCAGCAGCTCAATACCGGGAGAAAAACTGTTTTTT.

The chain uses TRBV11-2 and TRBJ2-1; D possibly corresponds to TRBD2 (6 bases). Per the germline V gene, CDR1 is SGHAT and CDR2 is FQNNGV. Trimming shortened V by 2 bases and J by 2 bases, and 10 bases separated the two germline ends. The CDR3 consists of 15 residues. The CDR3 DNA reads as TGTGCCAGCAGCTTATACGGGGGACCCTACAATGAGCAGTTCTTC. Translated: CASSLYGGPYNEQFF.

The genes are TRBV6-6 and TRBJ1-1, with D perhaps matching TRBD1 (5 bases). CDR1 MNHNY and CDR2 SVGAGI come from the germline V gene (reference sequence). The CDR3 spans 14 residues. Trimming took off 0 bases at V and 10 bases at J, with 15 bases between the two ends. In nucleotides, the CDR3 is TGTGCCAGCAGTTACTCGAGGTTGGCAGGGATAGCTTTCTTT. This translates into CASSYSRLAGIAFF.

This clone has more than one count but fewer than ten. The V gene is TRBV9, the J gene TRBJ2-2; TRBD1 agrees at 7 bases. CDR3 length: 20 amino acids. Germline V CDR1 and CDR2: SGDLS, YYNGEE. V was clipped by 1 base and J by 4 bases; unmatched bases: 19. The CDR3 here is CASSVRPSGTAEPFTGELFF. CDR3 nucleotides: TGTGCCAGCAGCGTAAGACCGTCCGGGACAGCCGAGCCCTTCACCGGGGAGCTGTTTTTT.

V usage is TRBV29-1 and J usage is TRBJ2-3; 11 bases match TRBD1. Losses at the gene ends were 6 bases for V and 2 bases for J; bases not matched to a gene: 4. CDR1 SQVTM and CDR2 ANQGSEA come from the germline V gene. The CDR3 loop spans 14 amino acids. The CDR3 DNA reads TGCAGCGTAAGGGACAGGGGGGTCACAGATACGCAGTATTTT. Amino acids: CSVRDRGVTDTQYF.

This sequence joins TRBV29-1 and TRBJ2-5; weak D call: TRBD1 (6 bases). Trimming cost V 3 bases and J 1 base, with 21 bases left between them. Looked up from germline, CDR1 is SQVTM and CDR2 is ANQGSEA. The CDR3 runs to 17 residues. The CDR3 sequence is CSVEGEGESRFQETQYF. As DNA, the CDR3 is TGCAGCGTTGAGGGCGAGGGGGAATCCCGATTCCAAGAGACCCAGTACTTC.

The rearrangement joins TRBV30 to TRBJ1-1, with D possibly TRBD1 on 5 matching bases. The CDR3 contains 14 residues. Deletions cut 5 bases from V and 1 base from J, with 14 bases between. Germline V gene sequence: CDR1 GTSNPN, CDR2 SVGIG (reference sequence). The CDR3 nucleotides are TGTGCCTGGGCAGTTTACACAGGGAACACTGAAGCTTTCTTT. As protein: CAWAVYTGNTEAFF.

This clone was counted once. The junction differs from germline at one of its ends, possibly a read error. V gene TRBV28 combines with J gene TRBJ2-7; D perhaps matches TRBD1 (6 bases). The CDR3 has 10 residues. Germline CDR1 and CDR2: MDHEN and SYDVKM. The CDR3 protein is CASSDPGECF. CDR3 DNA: TGTGCCAGCAGCGACCCAGGGGAATGCTTC. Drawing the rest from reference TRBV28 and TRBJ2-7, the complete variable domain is DVKVTQSSRYLVKRTGEKVFLECVQDMDHENMFWYRQDPGLGLRLIYFSYDVKMKEKGDIPEGYSVSREKKERFSLILESASTNQTSMYLCASSDPGECFGPGTRLTVT.

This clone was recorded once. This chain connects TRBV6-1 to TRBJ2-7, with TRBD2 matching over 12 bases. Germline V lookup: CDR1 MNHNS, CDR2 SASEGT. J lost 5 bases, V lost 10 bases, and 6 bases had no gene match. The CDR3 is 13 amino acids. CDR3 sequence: CAKSSGRGDEQYF. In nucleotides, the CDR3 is TGTGCCAAATCTAGCGGGAGGGGGGACGAGCAGTACTTC.

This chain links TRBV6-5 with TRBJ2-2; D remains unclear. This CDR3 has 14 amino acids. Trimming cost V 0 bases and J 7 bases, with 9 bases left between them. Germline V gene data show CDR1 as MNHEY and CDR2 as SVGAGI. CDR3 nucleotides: TGTGCCAGCAGTTACTCGATGGGGATCGGGGAGCTGTTTTTT. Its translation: CASSYSMGIGELFF.

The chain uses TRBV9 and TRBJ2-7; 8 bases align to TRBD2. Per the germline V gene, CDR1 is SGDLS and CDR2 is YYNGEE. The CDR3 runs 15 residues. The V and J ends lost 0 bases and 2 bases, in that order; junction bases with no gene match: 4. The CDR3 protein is CASSVGGLAAYEQYF. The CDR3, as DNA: TGTGCCAGCAGCGTAGGTGGACTAGCAGCCTACGAGCAGTACTTC.

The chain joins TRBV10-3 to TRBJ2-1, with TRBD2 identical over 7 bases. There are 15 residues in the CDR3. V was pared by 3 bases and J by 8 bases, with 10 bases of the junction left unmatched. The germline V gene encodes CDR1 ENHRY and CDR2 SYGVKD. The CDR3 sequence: CAISEGRASGDEQFF. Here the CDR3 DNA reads TGTGCCATCAGTGAAGGCCGTGCTAGCGGCGATGAGCAGTTCTTC.

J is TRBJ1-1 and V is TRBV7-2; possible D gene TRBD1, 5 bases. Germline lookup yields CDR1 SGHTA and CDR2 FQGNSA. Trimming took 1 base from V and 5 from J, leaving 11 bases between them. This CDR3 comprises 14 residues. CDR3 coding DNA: TGTGCCAGCAGCTTAGACGGTTACAGGACTGAAGCTTTCTTT. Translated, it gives CASSLDGYRTEAFF.

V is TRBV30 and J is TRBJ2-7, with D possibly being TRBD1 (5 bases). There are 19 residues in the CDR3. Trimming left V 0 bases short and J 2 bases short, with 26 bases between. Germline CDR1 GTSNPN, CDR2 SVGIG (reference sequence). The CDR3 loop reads CAWSVKGNLRGARPYEQYF. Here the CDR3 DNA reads TGTGCCTGGAGTGTAAAGGGAAACCTAAGGGGTGCCCGCCCCTACGAGCAGTACTTC.

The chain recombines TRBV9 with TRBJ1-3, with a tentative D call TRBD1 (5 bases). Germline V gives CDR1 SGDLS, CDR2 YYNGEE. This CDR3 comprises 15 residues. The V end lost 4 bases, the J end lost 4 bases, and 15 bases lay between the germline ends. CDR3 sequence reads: CASSLSGTAGNTIYF. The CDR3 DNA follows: TGTGCCAGCAGCCTTAGTGGGACTGCGGGAAACACCATATATTTT.

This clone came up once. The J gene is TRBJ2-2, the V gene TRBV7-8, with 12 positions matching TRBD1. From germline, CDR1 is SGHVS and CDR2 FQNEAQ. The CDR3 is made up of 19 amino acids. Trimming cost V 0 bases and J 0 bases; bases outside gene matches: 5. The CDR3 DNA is TGTGCCAGCAGCTTAGCGATGGGGGACAGGGGGCCGAACACCGGGGAGCTGTTTTTT. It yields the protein CASSLAMGDRGPNTGELFF.

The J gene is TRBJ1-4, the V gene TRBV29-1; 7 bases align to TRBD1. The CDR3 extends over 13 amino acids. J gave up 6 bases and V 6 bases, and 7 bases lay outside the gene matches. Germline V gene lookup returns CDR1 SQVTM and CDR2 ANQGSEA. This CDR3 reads CSVRGQADEKLFF. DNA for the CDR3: TGCAGCGTGCGTGGACAGGCCGATGAAAAACTGTTTTTT.

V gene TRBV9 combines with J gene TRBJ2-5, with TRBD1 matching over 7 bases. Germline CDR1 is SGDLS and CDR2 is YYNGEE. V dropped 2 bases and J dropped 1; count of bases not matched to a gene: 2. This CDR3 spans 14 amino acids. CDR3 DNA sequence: TGTGCCAGCAGCGTGGGACAGATCCAAGAGACCCAGTACTTC. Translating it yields CASSVGQIQETQYF.

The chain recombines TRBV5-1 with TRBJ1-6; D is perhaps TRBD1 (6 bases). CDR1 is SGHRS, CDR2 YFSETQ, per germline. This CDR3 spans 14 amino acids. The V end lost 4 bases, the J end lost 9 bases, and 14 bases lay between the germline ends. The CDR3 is CASSPNRVGSPLHF. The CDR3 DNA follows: TGCGCCAGCAGCCCTAACAGGGTGGGTTCACCCCTCCACTTT.

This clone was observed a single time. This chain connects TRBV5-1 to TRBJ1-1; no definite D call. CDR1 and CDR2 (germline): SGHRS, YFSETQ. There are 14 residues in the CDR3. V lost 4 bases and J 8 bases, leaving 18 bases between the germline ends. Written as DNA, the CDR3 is TGCGCCAGCAGCCTACGATTACCGGGAAGGGAAGCTTTCTTT. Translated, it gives CASSLRLPGREAFF.

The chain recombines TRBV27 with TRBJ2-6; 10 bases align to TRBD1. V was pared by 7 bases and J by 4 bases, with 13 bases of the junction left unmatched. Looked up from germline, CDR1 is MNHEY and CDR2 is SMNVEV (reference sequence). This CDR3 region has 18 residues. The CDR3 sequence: CASTQQRQGARGANVLTF. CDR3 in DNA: TGTGCCAGCACCCAGCAGCGACAGGGGGCGCGAGGGGCCAACGTCCTGACTTTC.

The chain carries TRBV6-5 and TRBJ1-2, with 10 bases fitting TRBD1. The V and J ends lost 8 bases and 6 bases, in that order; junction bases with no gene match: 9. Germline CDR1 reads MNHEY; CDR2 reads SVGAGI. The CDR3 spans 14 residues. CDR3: CASGRDRGLDGYTF. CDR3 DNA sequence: TGTGCCAGCGGAAGGGACAGGGGATTAGATGGCTACACCTTC.